One and the same sample provided the 12 T cell receptor beta chains below, sequenced in a study of blood T cell repertoires in COVID-19. Profiled with immunoSEQ multiplex PCR; TCRdb holds only in-frame clones, not every one. This sample has fewer than 350,000 clones, with 85% found just once. The sample comprised PBMCs or T cells enriched from blood (not recorded which). All receptors come from a woman between 25 and 40 years old who had been exposed to COVID-19.

The J gene is TRBJ2-2, the V gene TRBV9, with 8 bases fitting TRBD1. With 3 bases clipped from V and 5 bases from J, the junction kept 6 bases outside the gene matches. The CDR3 runs to 15 residues. Germline lookup yields CDR1 SGDLS and CDR2 YYNGEE. The CDR3 loop reads CASSARGLGTGELFF. The CDR3 DNA reads as TGTGCCAGCAGCGCCAGGGGGCTGGGAACCGGGGAGCTGTTTTTT. Using reference TRBV9 and TRBJ2-2 for the parts outside the CDR3, the full variable domain is DSGVTQTPKHLITATGQRVTLRCSPRSGDLSVYWYQQSLDQGLQFLIQYYNGEERAKGNILERFSAQQFPDLHSELNLSSLELGDSALYFCASSARGLGTGELFFGEGSRLTVL.

This chain's CDR3 is CASSPQAGGAGYGYTF. The CDR3 coding sequence is TGTGCCAGCAGTCCCCAGGCAGGGGGCGCAGGGTATGGCTACACCTTC. The V call is TRBV2, the J call TRBJ1-2; 8 bases match TRBD1. V trimming: 5 bases; J trimming: 5 bases; junction bases outside the gene matches: 13. The length of the CDR3 is 16 residues. Germline V CDR1 and CDR2: SNHLY, FYNNEI. Together with reference TRBV2 and TRBJ1-2, the CDR3 gives the full variable domain: EPEVTQTPSHQVTQMGQEVILRCVPISNHLYFYWYRQILGQKVEFLVSFYNNEISEKSEIFDDQFSVERPDGSNFTLKIRSTKLEDSAMYFCASSPQAGGAGYGYTFGSGTRLTVV.

The chain is built from TRBV4-1 and TRBJ2-3; 15 nucleotides match TRBD2. J gave up 9 bases and V 0 bases, and 16 bases lay outside the gene matches. The CDR3 loop spans 20 amino acids. The germline CDR1 and CDR2 sequences are MGHRA and YSYEKL. This CDR3 reads CASSQEGRTSGRAGYGTQYF. CDR3 nucleotide sequence: TGCGCCAGCAGCCAAGAGGGAAGGACTAGCGGGAGGGCCGGATATGGAACGCAGTATTTT.

This rearrangement joins TRBV7-8 to TRBJ1-5, with a weak D call TRBD1 (5 bases). The ends were cut back, 1 base at V and 0 bases at J, with 13 bases in the middle. Germline assignment: CDR1 SGHVS and CDR2 FQNEAQ. CDR3 length: 17 residues. The CDR3: CASSLGGGRGSNQPQHF. The CDR3 region has the DNA TGTGCCAGCAGCTTAGGTGGTGGGAGGGGTAGCAATCAGCCCCAGCATTTT. The full variable domain, in which reference TRBV7-8 and TRBJ1-5 provide the parts outside the CDR3, is GAGVSQSPRYKVAKRGQDVALRCDPISGHVSLFWYQQALGQGPEFLTYFQNEAQLDKSGLPSDRFFAERPEGSVSTLKIQRTQQEDSAVYLCASSLGGGRGSNQPQHFGDGTRLSIL.

The rearrangement uses TRBV9 and TRBJ2-1, with a weak D call TRBD1 (5 bases). Per the germline V gene, CDR1 is SGDLS and CDR2 is YYNGEE. There are 14 residues in the CDR3. Trimming removed 2 bases at V and 7 bases at J, with 13 bases between. CDR3 bases: TGTGCCAGCAGCGTCGGACACCGCCGAAATGAGCAGTTCTTC. Encoded protein: CASSVGHRRNEQFF.

The V call is TRBV2, the J call TRBJ1-2, with TRBD1 as a possible D gene (5 bases). The V and J ends lost 7 bases and 6 bases respectively, with 15 bases between them. CDR3 length: 13 residues. Germline-derived CDR1 and CDR2 are SNHLY and FYNNEI. CDR3 amino acids: CASTERQPDGYTF. CDR3 DNA sequence: TGTGCCAGCACTGAGAGACAGCCGGATGGCTACACCTTC.

This chain links TRBV7-3 with TRBJ2-1; 9 nucleotides align to TRBD2. Germline V gene data show CDR1 as SGHTA and CDR2 as FQGTGA. The length of the CDR3 is 12 residues. J lost 7 bases, V lost 8 bases, and 3 bases had no gene match. The CDR3 coding sequence is TGTGCCAGCTCTAGCGGGATTAATGAGCAGTTCTTC. This sequence encodes CASSSGINEQFF.

The chain links TRBV6-5 to TRBJ1-1; D is ambiguous. V was shortened by 0 bases and J by 0 bases, with 8 bases between the two germline ends. Germline CDR1 MNHEY, CDR2 SVGAGI. The CDR3 is made up of 15 amino acids. The CDR3 region is CASSYSYEVNTEAFF. Here the CDR3 DNA reads TGTGCCAGCAGTTACTCGTATGAGGTGAACACTGAAGCTTTCTTT.

The chain uses TRBV19 and TRBJ1-5; 8 nucleotides agree with TRBD1. Trimming cost V 1 base and J 7 bases; bases outside gene matches: 15. There are 18 residues in the CDR3. Germline lookup yields CDR1 LNHDA and CDR2 SQIVND (reference sequence). The CDR3 coding sequence is TGTGCCAGTAGTATAGCCCGGACAGGGTACGGAGGTTACCAGCCCCAGCATTTT. This sequence encodes CASSIARTGYGGYQPQHF.

This clone was seen just once. This chain links TRBV24-1 with TRBJ2-7, with TRBD1 matching over 9 bases. Germline V gene sequence: CDR1 KGHDR, CDR2 SFDVKD. V lost 4 bases, J lost 6 bases, and 9 bases stayed unmatched. The CDR3 is 15 residues long. The chain's CDR3 is CATSEGGQGTPEQYF. In nucleotides, the CDR3 is TGTGCCACCAGTGAAGGAGGACAGGGGACCCCCGAGCAGTACTTC.

The gene calls are TRBV2 and TRBJ2-5; 15 nucleotides agree with TRBD2. Germline V gene lookup returns CDR1 SNHLY and CDR2 FYNNEI. This CDR3 spans 17 amino acids. The V segment lost 5 bases and the J segment 5 bases; nucleotides outside the gene matches: 9. CDR3 nucleotides: TGTGCCAGCAGTAAGGGACTAGCGGGAGGCAAGGCGGAGACCCAGTACTTC. It encodes CASSKGLAGGKAETQYF.

The CDR3 sequence: CASSFAGPLPDEQYF. The CDR3 DNA sequence: TGTGCCAGCAGTTTTGCAGGGCCCCTTCCTGACGAGCAGTACTTC. The V call is TRBV28, the J call TRBJ2-7; a weak D match, TRBD1 (5 bases). CDR1 is MDHEN, CDR2 SYDVKM, per germline. The CDR3 runs 15 residues. V was clipped by 3 bases and J by 5 bases, with 17 bases between them.